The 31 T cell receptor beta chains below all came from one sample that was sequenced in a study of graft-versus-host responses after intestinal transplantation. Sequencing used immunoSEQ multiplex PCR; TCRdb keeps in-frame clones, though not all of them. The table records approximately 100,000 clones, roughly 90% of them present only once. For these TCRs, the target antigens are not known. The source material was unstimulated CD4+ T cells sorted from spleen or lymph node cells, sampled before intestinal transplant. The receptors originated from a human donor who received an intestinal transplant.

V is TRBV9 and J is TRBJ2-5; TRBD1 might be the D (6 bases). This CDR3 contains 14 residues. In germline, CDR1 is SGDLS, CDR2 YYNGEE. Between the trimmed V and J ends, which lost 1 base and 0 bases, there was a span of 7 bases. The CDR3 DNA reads TGTGCCAGCAGCGTAAGGGGGAACCAAGAGACCCAGTACTTC. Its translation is CASSVRGNQETQYF.

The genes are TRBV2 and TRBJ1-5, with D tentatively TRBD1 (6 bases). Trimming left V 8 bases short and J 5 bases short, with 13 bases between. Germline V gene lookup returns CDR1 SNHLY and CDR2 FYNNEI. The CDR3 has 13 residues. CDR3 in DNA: TGTGCCAGCGGGGGGGCGAGGGATCAGCCCCAGCATTTT. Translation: CASGGARDQPQHF.

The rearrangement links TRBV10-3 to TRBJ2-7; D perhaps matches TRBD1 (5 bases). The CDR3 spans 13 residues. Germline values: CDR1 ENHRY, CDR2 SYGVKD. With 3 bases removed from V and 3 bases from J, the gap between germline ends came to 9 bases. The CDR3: CAISDGAGYEQYF. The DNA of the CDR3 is TGTGCCATCAGTGATGGGGCCGGCTACGAGCAGTACTTC.

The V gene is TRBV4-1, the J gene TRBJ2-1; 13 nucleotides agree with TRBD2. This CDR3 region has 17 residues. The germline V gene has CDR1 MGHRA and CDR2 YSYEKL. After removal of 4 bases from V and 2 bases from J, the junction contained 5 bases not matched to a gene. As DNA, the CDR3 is TGCGCCAGCAGCCGAGGACTAGCGGGGGCCCCCTACAATGAGCAGTTCTTC. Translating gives CASSRGLAGAPYNEQFF.

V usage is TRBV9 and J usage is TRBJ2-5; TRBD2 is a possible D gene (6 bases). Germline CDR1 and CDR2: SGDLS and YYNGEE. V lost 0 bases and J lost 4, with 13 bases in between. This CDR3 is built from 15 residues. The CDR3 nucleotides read TGTGCCAGCAGCGTAGAGAGGCGGGGTCCAGAGACCCAGTACTTC. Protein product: CASSVERRGPETQYF.

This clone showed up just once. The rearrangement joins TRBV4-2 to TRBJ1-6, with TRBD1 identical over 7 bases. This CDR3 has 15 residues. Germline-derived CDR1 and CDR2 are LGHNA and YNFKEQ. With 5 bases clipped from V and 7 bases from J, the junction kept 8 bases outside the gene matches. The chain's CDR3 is CASSSGQVPNSPLHF. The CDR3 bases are TGTGCCAGCAGCAGTGGACAGGTGCCCAATTCACCCCTCCACTTT.

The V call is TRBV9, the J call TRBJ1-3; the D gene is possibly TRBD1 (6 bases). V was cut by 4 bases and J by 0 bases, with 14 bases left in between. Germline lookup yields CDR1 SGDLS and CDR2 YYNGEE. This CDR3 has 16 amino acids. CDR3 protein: CASSRTTGYSGNTIYF. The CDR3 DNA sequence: TGTGCCAGCAGCCGTACAACAGGGTACTCTGGAAACACCATATATTTT.

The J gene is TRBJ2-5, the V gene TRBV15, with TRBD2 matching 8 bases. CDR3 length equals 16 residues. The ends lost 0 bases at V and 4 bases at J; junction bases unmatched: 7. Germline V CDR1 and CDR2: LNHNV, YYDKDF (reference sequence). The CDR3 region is CATSRDRLASTETQYF. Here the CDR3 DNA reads TGTGCCACCAGCAGAGATCGACTAGCGTCGACAGAGACCCAGTACTTC.

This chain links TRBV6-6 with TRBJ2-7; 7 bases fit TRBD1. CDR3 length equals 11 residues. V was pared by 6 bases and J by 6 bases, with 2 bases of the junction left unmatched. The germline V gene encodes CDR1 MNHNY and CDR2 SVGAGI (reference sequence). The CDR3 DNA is TGTGCCAGCAGGGACAGGTCCGAGCAGTACTTC. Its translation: CASRDRSEQYF.

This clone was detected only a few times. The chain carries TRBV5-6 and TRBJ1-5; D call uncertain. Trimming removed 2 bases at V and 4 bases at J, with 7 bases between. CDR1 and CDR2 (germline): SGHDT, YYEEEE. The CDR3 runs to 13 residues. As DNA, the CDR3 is TGTGCCAGCAGCTTCTCTCCGAATCAGCCCCAGCATTTT. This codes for CASSFSPNQPQHF.

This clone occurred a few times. The CDR3, as DNA: TGCGCCAGCAGCCTCGGACAGGACTATAATTCACCCCTCCACTTT. This translates into CASSLGQDYNSPLHF. The rearrangement uses TRBV5-1 and TRBJ1-6; TRBD1 matches 7 bases. The germline gives CDR1 SGHRS, CDR2 YFSETQ. CDR3 length: 15 amino acids. The J segment lost 3 bases and the V segment lost 4 bases, leaving 4 bases of the junction unmatched.

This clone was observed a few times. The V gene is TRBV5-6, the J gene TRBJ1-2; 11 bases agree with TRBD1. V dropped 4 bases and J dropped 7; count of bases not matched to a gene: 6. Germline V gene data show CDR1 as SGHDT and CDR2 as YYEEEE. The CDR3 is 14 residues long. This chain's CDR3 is CASSPDRGLGGYTF. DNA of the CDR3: TGTGCCAGCAGCCCGGACAGGGGGCTAGGTGGCTACACCTTC.

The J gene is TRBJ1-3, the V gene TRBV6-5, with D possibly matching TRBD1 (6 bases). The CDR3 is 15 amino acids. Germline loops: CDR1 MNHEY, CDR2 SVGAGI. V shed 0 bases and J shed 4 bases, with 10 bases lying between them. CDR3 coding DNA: TGTGCCAGCAGTTACTCGGGGGCTGCCGGAAACACCATATATTTT. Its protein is CASSYSGAAGNTIYF.

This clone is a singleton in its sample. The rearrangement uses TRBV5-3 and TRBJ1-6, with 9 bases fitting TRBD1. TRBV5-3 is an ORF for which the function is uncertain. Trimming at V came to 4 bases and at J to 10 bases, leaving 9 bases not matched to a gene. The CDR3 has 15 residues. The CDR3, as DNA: TGTGCCAGAAGCCCAGAAGACAGGGGGAAGTCACCCCTCCACTTT. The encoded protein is CARSPEDRGKSPLHF.

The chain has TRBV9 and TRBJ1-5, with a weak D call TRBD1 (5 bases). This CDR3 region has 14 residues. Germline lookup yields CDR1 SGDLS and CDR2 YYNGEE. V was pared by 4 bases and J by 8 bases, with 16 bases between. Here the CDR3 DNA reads TGTGCCAGCAGCCCCATCGGGGGTTCGGAGCCCCAGCATTTT. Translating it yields CASSPIGGSEPQHF.

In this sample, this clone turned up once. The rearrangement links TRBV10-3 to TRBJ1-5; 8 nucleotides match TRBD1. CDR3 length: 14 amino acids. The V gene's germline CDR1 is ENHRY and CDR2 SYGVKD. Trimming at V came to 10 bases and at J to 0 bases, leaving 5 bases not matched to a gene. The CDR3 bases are TGTGCCACCGTCACAGGGGGTAGCAATCAGCCCCAGCATTTT. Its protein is CATVTGGSNQPQHF.

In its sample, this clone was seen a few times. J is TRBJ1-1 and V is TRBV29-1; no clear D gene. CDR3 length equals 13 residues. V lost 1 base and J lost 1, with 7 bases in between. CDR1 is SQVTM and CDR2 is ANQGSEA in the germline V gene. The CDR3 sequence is CSVEVQSNTEAFF. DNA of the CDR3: TGCAGCGTTGAAGTACAGTCGAACACTGAAGCTTTCTTT.

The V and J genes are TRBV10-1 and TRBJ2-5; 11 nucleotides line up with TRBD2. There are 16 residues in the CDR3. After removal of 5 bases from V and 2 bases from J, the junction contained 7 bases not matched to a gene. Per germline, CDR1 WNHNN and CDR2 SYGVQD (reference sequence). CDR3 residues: CASSPSSGGRQETQYF. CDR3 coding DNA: TGCGCCAGCAGTCCCTCTAGCGGGGGGCGGCAAGAGACCCAGTACTTC.

For the CDR3, the DNA is TGTGCCAGTAGTACTTCTGCGGATACGCAGTATTTT. Translated, it gives CASSTSADTQYF. The V and J genes are TRBV19 and TRBJ2-3; D is uncertain. V lost 4 bases and J 6 bases, leaving 8 bases between the germline ends. This CDR3 is built from 12 residues. The germline V gene has CDR1 LNHDA and CDR2 SQIVND (reference sequence).

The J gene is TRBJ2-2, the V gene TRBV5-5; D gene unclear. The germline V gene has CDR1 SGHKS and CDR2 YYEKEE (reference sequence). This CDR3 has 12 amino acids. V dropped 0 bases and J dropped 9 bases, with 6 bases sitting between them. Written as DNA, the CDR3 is TGTGCCAGCAGCTTGGAGTGGCGGGAGCTGTTTTTT. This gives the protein CASSLEWRELFF.

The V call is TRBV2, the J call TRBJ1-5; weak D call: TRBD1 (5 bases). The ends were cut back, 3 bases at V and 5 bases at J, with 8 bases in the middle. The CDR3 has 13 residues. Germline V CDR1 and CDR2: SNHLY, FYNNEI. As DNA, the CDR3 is TGTGCCAGCAGTGAGGGCAGGGATCAGCCCCAGCATTTT. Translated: CASSEGRDQPQHF.

This CDR3 is CASRVTSGVNTGELFF. The CDR3 coding sequence is TGTGCCAGTAGAGTGACTAGCGGGGTAAACACCGGGGAGCTGTTTTTT. The chain couples TRBV19 to TRBJ2-2; 11 nucleotides match TRBD2. Losses at the gene ends were 6 bases for V and 2 bases for J; bases not matched to a gene: 5. The CDR3 runs 16 residues. CDR1 and CDR2 from the germline V gene are LNHDA and SQIVND (reference sequence).

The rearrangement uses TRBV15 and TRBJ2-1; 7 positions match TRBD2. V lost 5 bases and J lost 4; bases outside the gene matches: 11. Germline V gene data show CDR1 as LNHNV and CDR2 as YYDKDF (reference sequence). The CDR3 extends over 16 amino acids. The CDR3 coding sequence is TGTGCCACCAGCCCGCTCTGGGAGGGTTCTTACAATGAGCAGTTCTTC. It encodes CATSPLWEGSYNEQFF.

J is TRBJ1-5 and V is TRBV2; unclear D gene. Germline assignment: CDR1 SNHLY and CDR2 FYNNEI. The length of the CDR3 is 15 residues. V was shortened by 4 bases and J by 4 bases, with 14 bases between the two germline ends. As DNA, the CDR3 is TGTGCCAGCAGTGTGGAGACCGGTCGTAATCAGCCCCAGCATTTT. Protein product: CASSVETGRNQPQHF.

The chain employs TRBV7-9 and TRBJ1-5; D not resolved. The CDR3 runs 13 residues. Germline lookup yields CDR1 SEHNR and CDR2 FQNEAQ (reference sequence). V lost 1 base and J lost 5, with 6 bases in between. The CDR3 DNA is TGTGCCAGCAGCTTAGTTCCGGATCAGCCCCAGCATTTT. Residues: CASSLVPDQPQHF.

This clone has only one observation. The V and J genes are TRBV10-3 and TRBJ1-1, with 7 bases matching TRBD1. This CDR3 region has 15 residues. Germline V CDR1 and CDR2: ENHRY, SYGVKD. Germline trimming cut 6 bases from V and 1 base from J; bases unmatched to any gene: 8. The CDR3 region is CAISPWDSPNTEAFF. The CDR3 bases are TGTGCCATCAGCCCATGGGACAGCCCGAACACTGAAGCTTTCTTT.

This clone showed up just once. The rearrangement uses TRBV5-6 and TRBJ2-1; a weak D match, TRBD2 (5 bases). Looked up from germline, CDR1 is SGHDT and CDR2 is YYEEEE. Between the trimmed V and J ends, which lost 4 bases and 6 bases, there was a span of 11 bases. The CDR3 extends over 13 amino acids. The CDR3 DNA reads TGTGCCAGCAGCCCGCGCACTAGCAATGAGCAGTTCTTC. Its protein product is CASSPRTSNEQFF. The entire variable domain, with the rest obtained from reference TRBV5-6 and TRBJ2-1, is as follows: DAGVTQSPTHLIKTRGQQVTLRCSPKSGHDTVSWYQQALGQGPQFIFQYYEEEERQRGNFPDRFSGHQFPNYSSELNVNALLLGDSALYLCASSPRTSNEQFFGPGTRLTVL.

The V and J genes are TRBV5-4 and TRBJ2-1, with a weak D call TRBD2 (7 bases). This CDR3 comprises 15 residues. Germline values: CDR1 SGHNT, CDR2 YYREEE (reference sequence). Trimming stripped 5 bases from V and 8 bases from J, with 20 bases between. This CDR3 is CASRVTRGAGYEQFF. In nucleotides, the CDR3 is TGTGCCAGCAGAGTAACCCGGGGGGCCGGATATGAGCAGTTCTTC.

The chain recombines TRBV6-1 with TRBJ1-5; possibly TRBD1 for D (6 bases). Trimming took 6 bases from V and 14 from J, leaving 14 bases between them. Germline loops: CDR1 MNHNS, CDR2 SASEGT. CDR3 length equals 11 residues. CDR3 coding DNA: TGTGCCAGCAGCGCCACGACAGGAAAGCATTTT. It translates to CASSATTGKHF.

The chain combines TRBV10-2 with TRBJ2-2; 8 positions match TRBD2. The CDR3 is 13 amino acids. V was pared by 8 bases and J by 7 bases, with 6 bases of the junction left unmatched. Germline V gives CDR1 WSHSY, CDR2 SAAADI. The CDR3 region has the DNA TGCGCCAGCTCCGGGACTAGTGTCGGGGAGCTGTTTTTT. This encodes CASSGTSVGELFF.

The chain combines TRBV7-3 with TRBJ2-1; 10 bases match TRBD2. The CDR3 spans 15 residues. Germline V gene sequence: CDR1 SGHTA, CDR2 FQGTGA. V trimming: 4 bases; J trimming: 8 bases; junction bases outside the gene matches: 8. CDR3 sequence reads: CASSWSSGGTYEQFF. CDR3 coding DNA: TGTGCCAGCAGCTGGTCTAGCGGGGGAACATATGAGCAGTTCTTC. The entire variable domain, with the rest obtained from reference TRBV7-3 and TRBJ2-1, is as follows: GAGVSQTPSNKVTEKGKYVELRCDPISGHTALYWYRQSLGQGPEFLIYFQGTGAADDSGLPNDRFFAVRPEGSVSTLKIQRTERGDSAVYLCASSWSSGGTYEQFFGPGTRLTVL.